The rows below give T cell receptor beta chains drawn from one sample of a study of T cell responses to AZD1222 COVID-19 vaccine. Sequencing was performed with immunoSEQ multiplex PCR; in TCRdb, only in-frame clones are kept and a portion is missing. The sample shows under 200,000 clones, approximately 90% of them seen only once. The input for sequencing was peripheral blood, taken 28 days after the second dose of the MenACWY control vaccine. The receptors here all came from an adult who received the MenACWY meningococcal vaccine as a control. CDR3s include the opening cysteine and the closing phenylalanine or tryptophan. Each record gives: J gene, D gene, clone size, V gene, CDR3 protein, CDR3 DNA. D genes are given only for firm matches. A row's size may be missing; if present it is once, few, many or a size class.

TRBJ2-7 | TRBD1 | . | TRBV18 | CASSSRTGWNEQYF | TGTGCCAGCTCATCCCGGACAGGGTGGAACGAGCAGTACTTC
TRBJ1-5 | . | once | TRBV28 | CASSLLLMGNQPQHF | TGTGCCAGCAGCCTATTATTAATGGGTAATCAGCCCCAGCATTTT
TRBJ2-7 | TRBD2 | . | TRBV29-1 | CSARGSSYEQYF | TGCAGCGCGCGGGGGTCCTCCTACGAGCAGTACTTC
TRBJ2-1 | . | . | TRBV11-2 | CASSSTSSHNEQFF | TGTGCCAGCAGCTCTACTAGTTCCCACAATGAGCAGTTCTTC
TRBJ2-7 | . | . | TRBV7-3 | CASSLNPGVGYEQYF | TGTGCCAGCAGTTTGAATCCCGGGGTGGGATACGAGCAGTACTTC
TRBJ2-2 | . | . | TRBV6-2/TRBV6-3 | CASSYASTGELFF | TGTGCCAGCAGTTACGCGAGCACCGGGGAGCTGTTTTTT
TRBJ2-5 | TRBD1 | . | TRBV10-2 | CASTGGQETQYF | TGCGCCAGCACAGGGGGCCAAGAGACCCAGTACTTC
TRBJ2-3 | . | . | TRBV12-2 | CASRPPPREGLGTDTQYF | TGTGCAAGTCGCCCCCCCCCGAGGGAGGGCCTAGGTACAGATACGCAGTATTTT
TRBJ1-6 | . | . | TRBV6-1 | CASSEQANSPLHF | TGTGCCAGCAGTGAACAGGCTAATTCACCCCTCCACTTT
TRBJ2-7 | TRBD1 | . | TRBV7-9 | CASSSPGQASYEQYF | TGTGCCAGCAGCTCACCGGGACAGGCCTCCTACGAGCAGTACTTC
TRBJ2-1 | . | . | TRBV7-2 | CASSPLGQVLGNEQFF | TGTGCCAGCAGCCCCCTTGGGCAGGTTTTGGGCAATGAGCAGTTCTTC
TRBJ2-7 | . | . | TRBV7-2 | CASSLVRGSYEQYF | TGTGCCAGCAGCTTAGTACGGGGCTCCTACGAGCAGTACTTC
TRBJ1-2 | . | once | TRBV7-9 | CASIADGSYGYTF | TGTGCCAGCATCGCCGACGGGAGCTATGGCTACACCTTC
TRBJ2-7 | TRBD1 | . | TRBV2 | CASSEGRTGETYEQYF | TGTGCCAGCAGTGAAGGAAGGACAGGGGAAACCTACGAGCAGTACTTC
TRBJ2-2 | TRBD2 | . | TRBV7-3 | CASSSGLADPAGTGELFF | TGTGCCAGCAGCTCGGGACTAGCGGATCCAGCGGGAACCGGGGAGCTGTTTTTT
TRBJ2-2 | . | . | TRBV2 | CASSLTSGGAGELFF | TGTGCCAGCAGCCTAACTTCAGGGGGGGCCGGGGAGCTGTTTTTT
TRBJ2-2 | . | . | TRBV9 | CASSVVGGSPGELFF | TGTGCCAGCAGCGTAGTCGGGGGAAGCCCCGGGGAGCTGTTTTTT
TRBJ2-2 | . | . | TRBV29-1 | CSVPGTANTGELFF | TGCAGCGTGCCCGGGACCGCGAACACCGGGGAGCTGTTTTTT
TRBJ2-3 | TRBD1 | . | TRBV5-1 | CASRLQTGDRGTQYF | TGCGCCAGCAGGCTCCAAACAGGGGACAGGGGTACGCAGTATTTT
TRBJ2-7 | . | . | TRBV28 | CASSLSSGSPREQYF | TGTGCCAGCAGTTTATCTTCCGGTTCGCCGCGGGAGCAGTACTTC
TRBJ1-1 | . | . | TRBV9 | CASSTQGGMNTEAFF | TGTGCCAGCAGCACACAGGGAGGCATGAACACTGAAGCTTTCTTT
TRBJ1-1 | . | . | TRBV3-1/TRBV3-2 | CASSQDPGTPVRAFF | TGTGCCAGCAGCCAAGACCCCGGGACCCCCGTCCGGGCTTTCTTT
TRBJ2-7 | . | once | TRBV9 | CASSVGGFTEQYF | TGTGCCAGCAGCGTAGGGGGGTTCACCGAGCAGTACTTC
TRBJ1-1 | . | . | TRBV9 | CASSVDVNTEAFF | TGTGCCAGCAGCGTAGACGTGAACACTGAAGCTTTCTTT
TRBJ1-4 | . | . | TRBV12-3/TRBV12-4 | CATGPPGNEKLFF | TGTGCCACCGGCCCCCCGGGTAATGAAAAACTGTTTTTT
TRBJ1-2 | . | . | TRBV11-3 | CASSPQGNYGYTF | TGTGCCAGCAGCCCCCAGGGGAACTATGGCTACACCTTC
TRBJ2-5 | . | few | TRBV7-9 | CASSFTGQETQYF | TGTGCCAGCAGCTTTACAGGGCAAGAGACCCAGTACTTC
TRBJ2-5 | . | few | TRBV6-1 | CASSEFGSAQETQYF | TGTGCCAGCAGTGAATTTGGGTCTGCTCAAGAGACCCAGTACTTC
TRBJ2-3 | TRBD2 | . | TRBV19 | CASSPLAGGPGDTQYF | TGTGCCAGTAGTCCTCTAGCGGGAGGGCCTGGAGATACGCAGTATTTT